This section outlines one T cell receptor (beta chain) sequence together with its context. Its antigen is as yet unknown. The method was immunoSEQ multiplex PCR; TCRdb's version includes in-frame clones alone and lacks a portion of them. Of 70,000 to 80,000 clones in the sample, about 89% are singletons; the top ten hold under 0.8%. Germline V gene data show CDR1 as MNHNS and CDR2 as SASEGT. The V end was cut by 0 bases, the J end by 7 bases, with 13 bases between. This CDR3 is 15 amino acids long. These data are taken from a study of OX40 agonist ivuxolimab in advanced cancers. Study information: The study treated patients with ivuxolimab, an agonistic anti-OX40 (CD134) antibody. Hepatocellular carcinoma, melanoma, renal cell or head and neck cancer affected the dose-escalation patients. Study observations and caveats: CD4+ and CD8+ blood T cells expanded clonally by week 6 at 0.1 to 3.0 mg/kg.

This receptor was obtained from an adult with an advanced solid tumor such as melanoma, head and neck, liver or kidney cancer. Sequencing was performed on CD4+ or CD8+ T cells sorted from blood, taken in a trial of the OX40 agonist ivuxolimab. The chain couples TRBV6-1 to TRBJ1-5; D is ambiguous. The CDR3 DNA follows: TGTGCCAGCAGTGAAGCTTCGGAATATGGACAGCCCCAGCATTTT. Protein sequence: CASSEASEYGQPQHF.